The 29 T cell receptor beta chains presented below share a single source sample, sequenced in a study of T-cell reconstitution after alpha-beta-depleted transplantation in children. During its preparation, the TCRbeta library received unique molecular identifiers. TCRdb redid the calling of the PCR reads with MiXCR, one entry per CDR3 protein. The sample includes 900,000 or so distinct CDR3 sequences, roughly 15% seen only once; the top ten take 5%. Material: PBMCs, mostly from graft donor cells, obtained 360 days after TCRalphabeta/CD19-depleted stem cell transplant. These receptors all stem from a male patient younger than 18 who had a stem cell transplant for acute lymphoblastic leukemia, so the T cells may come from the graft donor.

This clonotype was observed many times. The chain combines TRBV19 with TRBJ2-1; maybe TRBD1 (5 bases). Germline-derived CDR1 and CDR2 are LNHDA and SQIVND (reference sequence). V dropped 4 bases and J dropped 1 base, with 8 bases sitting between them. The CDR3 runs 14 residues. The CDR3 DNA sequence: TGTGCCAGTAGTAAAGCAGGGTCCTACAATGAGCAGTTCTTC. This codes for CASSKAGSYNEQFF.

This clonotype was seen only once. The chain links TRBV9 to TRBJ2-3; 8 bases are shared with TRBD2. From germline, CDR1 is SGDLS and CDR2 YYNGEE. The V and J ends lost 0 bases and 3 bases, in that order; junction bases with no gene match: 6. The CDR3 has 16 residues. CDR3 in amino acids: CASSVERGLGTDTQYF. The CDR3 DNA is TGTGCCAGCAGCGTAGAGAGGGGACTAGGAACAGATACGCAGTATTTT.

Only one count was recorded for this clonotype. This rearrangement joins TRBV5-5 to TRBJ1-2, with a tentative D call TRBD1 (6 bases). V shed 3 bases and J shed 3 bases, with 18 bases lying between them. Per the germline V gene, CDR1 is SGHKS and CDR2 is YYEKEE (reference sequence). The CDR3 consists of 16 residues. The CDR3 sequence is CASSWGRSGEDYGYTF. DNA for the CDR3: TGTGCCAGCAGCTGGGGTCGTTCAGGGGAGGACTATGGCTACACCTTC.

The rearrangement joins TRBV6-2 or TRBV6-3 to TRBJ2-6; no clear D. The CDR3 has 16 residues. The V gene lost 4 bases and the J gene lost 2 bases, with 12 bases spanning the gap. Germline CDR1 reads MNHEY; CDR2 reads SVGEGT. CDR3 in DNA: TGTGCCAGCAGTTCCCTTCGAAGTACTGGGGCCAACGTCCTGACTTTC. It yields the protein CASSSLRSTGANVLTF.

This clonotype has only a few counts. The chain employs TRBV12-3 or TRBV12-4 and TRBJ1-2; 7 bases agree with TRBD1. With 5 bases clipped from V and 8 bases from J, the junction kept 11 bases outside the gene matches. This CDR3 contains 14 residues. CDR3 sequence: CASSNGQASGGYTF. CDR3 sequence (DNA): TGTGCCAGCAGTAACGGACAGGCGTCTGGCGGCTACACCTTC.

The chain has TRBV13 and TRBJ1-1; 9 nucleotides line up with TRBD1. Germline V lookup: CDR1 PRHDT, CDR2 FYEKMQ (reference sequence). With 5 bases clipped from V and 3 bases from J, the junction kept 7 bases outside the gene matches. The CDR3 covers 15 residues. CDR3 region: CASSATGQGYTEAFF. CDR3 DNA sequence: TGTGCCAGCAGCGCAACGGGACAGGGCTACACTGAAGCTTTCTTT.

The sample holds many counts of this clonotype. This chain uses TRBV6-1 with TRBJ2-7; maybe TRBD1 (5 bases). V lost 6 bases and J 3 bases, leaving 12 bases between the germline ends. Germline lookup yields CDR1 MNHNS and CDR2 SASEGT. CDR3 size: 13 residues. The CDR3 DNA sequence: TGTGCCAGCAGACGACAGACATTCTACGAGCAGTACTTC. Its translation is CASRRQTFYEQYF.

This sequence joins TRBV20-1 and TRBJ2-1; D gene unclear. Germline V gene lookup returns CDR1 DFQATT and CDR2 SNEGSKA (reference sequence). The CDR3 contains 11 residues. The CDR3 spells CSPPSYNEQFF. The CDR3 nucleotides read TGCAGCCCGCCCTCCTACAATGAGCAGTTCTTC.

This clonotype was seen just once. The chain has TRBV5-1 and TRBJ2-1; TRBD2 matches at 9 bases. With 0 bases clipped from V and 7 bases from J, the junction kept 5 bases outside the gene matches. Germline CDR1 and CDR2: SGHRS and YFSETQ. CDR3 length: 15 residues. This CDR3 is CASSLVRTSDNEQFF. CDR3 coding DNA: TGCGCCAGCAGCTTGGTGAGGACTAGCGATAATGAGCAGTTCTTC.

This clonotype came up a few times. The rearrangement joins TRBV27 to TRBJ2-3; D is perhaps TRBD2 (6 bases). The CDR3 consists of 16 residues. CDR1 MNHEY and CDR2 SMNVEV come from the germline V gene (reference sequence). V was pared by 3 bases and J by 2 bases, with 15 bases between. The CDR3 DNA sequence: TGTGCCAGCAGTTTTCGGAGACTAGGATCCACAGATACGCAGTATTTT. Translated: CASSFRRLGSTDTQYF.

This clonotype was observed a handful of times. The V call is TRBV24-1, the J call TRBJ2-1; no clear D gene. Germline V CDR1 and CDR2: KGHDR, SFDVKD. This CDR3 contains 13 residues. The ends were cut back, 3 bases at V and 6 bases at J, with 8 bases in the middle. DNA for the CDR3: TGTGCCACCAGTGATGACGTGGTCAATGAGCAGTTCTTC. Protein product: CATSDDVVNEQFF.

This clonotype turned up a few times. This chain joins TRBV10-3 and TRBJ2-7; the D is unclear. CDR3 length equals 16 residues. V was pared by 5 bases and J by 3 bases, with 20 bases between. CDR1 is ENHRY and CDR2 is SYGVKD in the germline V gene. CDR3 nucleotides: TGTGCCATCAGTCTATCCGGCTGGCCCGCGGTCTACGAGCAGTACTTC. This encodes CAISLSGWPAVYEQYF.

CDR3 sequence (DNA): TGTGCCAGCAGCTTAGGGATAGGCGGAACCTACGAGCAGTACTTC. It translates to CASSLGIGGTYEQYF. The rearrangement joins TRBV7-8 to TRBJ2-7; D unclear. Germline CDR1 reads SGHVS; CDR2 reads FQNEAQ. The CDR3 consists of 15 residues. V gave up 1 base and J gave up 2 bases, with 12 bases separating them.

The sample holds many counts of this clonotype. The rearrangement links TRBV12-3 or TRBV12-4 to TRBJ1-1; D gene ambiguous. With 7 bases removed from V and 2 bases from J, the gap between germline ends came to 5 bases. This CDR3 spans 11 amino acids. CDR3 bases: TGTGCCAGCACCCGAAACACTGAAGCTTTCTTT. Translated, it gives CASTRNTEAFF.

The rearrangement uses TRBV28 and TRBJ1-1; the D gene is possibly TRBD1 (6 bases). The CDR3 runs 15 residues. Germline V gene data show CDR1 as MDHEN and CDR2 as SYDVKM. The V gene lost 4 bases and the J gene lost 4 bases, with 16 bases spanning the gap. CDR3 region: CASSSRPGAGTEAFF. CDR3 bases: TGTGCCAGCAGTTCGCGGCCGGGGGCTGGCACTGAAGCTTTCTTT.

This clonotype has only a few counts. The chain recombines TRBV12-3 or TRBV12-4 with TRBJ2-1, with 9 nucleotides matching TRBD1. The V and J ends lost 3 bases and 6 bases, in that order; junction bases with no gene match: 12. This CDR3 comprises 17 residues. The CDR3 sequence is CASSFRDRVNKGNEQFF. DNA for the CDR3: TGTGCCAGCAGTTTCCGGGACAGGGTTAATAAGGGCAATGAGCAGTTCTTC.

This clonotype was seen repeatedly, ten times or more. V usage is TRBV27 and J usage is TRBJ2-1; D is perhaps TRBD1 or TRBD2 (6 bases each). Trimming shortened V by 10 bases and J by 9 bases, and 19 bases separated the two germline ends. The germline gives CDR1 MNHEY, CDR2 SMNVEV (reference sequence). The CDR3 has 13 residues. This CDR3 reads CATTYLRGAEQFF. The CDR3 DNA reads TGTGCCACCACGTATTTAAGGGGGGCTGAGCAGTTCTTC.

This clonotype was counted a few times. The chain employs TRBV11-2 and TRBJ2-5; possibly TRBD1 for D (6 bases). V was shortened by 5 bases and J by 1 base, with 17 bases between the two germline ends. The CDR3 runs to 16 residues. The germline CDR1 and CDR2 sequences are SGHAT and FQNNGV. The CDR3 loop is CASSIRIFRGQETQYF. The CDR3 coding sequence is TGTGCCAGCAGCATCCGGATTTTCAGGGGCCAAGAGACCCAGTACTTC.

The CDR3 spells CASSQDQVSWDTEAFF. CDR3 in DNA: TGCGCCAGCAGCCAAGATCAGGTGAGCTGGGATACTGAAGCTTTCTTT. The V call is TRBV4-1, the J call TRBJ1-1; no definite D call. The CDR3 sequence is 16 residues long. The germline V gene encodes CDR1 MGHRA and CDR2 YSYEKL. V was clipped by 0 bases and J by 5 bases, with 16 bases between them.

This clonotype has more than one count but fewer than ten. V is TRBV6-1 and J is TRBJ1-1; 8 bases align to TRBD1. With 6 bases clipped from V and 1 base from J, the junction kept 7 bases outside the gene matches. This CDR3 spans 15 amino acids. In germline, CDR1 is MNHNS, CDR2 SASEGT. CDR3: CASRWTGKSNTEAFF. CDR3 DNA sequence: TGTGCCAGCAGGTGGACAGGGAAATCGAACACTGAAGCTTTCTTT.

Worth noting for this clonotype: A read error may be the cause here, since a much bigger clone is one base away. The chain employs TRBV11-1 and TRBJ2-1, with D unresolved. The germline V gene encodes CDR1 SGHAT and CDR2 FQDESV (reference sequence). V lost 6 bases and J lost 5, with 14 bases in between. The CDR3 loop spans 14 amino acids. CDR3 sequence: CASRGPVKHNEQFF. As DNA, the CDR3 is TGTGCCAGCAGAGGCCCGGTTAAACACAATGAGCAGTTCTTC.

This clonotype showed up just a few times. V usage is TRBV20-1 and J usage is TRBJ2-4, with TRBD1 matching over 7 bases. J was trimmed by 2 bases and V by 5 bases; bases with no gene match: 3. This CDR3 comprises 13 residues. The germline gives CDR1 DFQATT, CDR2 SNEGSKA (reference sequence). The CDR3 sequence: CSALTGPKNIQYF. The CDR3, as DNA: TGCAGTGCTTTGACAGGGCCCAAAAACATTCAGTACTTC.

This clonotype turned up a few times. The rearrangement links TRBV27 to TRBJ2-7; 7 bases align to TRBD2. Germline CDR1 is MNHEY and CDR2 is SMNVEV (reference sequence). The V gene end was trimmed by 6 bases and the J gene end by 3 bases; junction bases not matched to a gene: 8. The CDR3 covers 14 residues. CDR3 sequence (DNA): TGTGCCAGCAGCCTGATCGGGACTAACTACGAGCAGTACTTC. Its protein is CASSLIGTNYEQYF.

The table lists this clonotype with many counts. The rearrangement joins TRBV7-6 to TRBJ2-1; D gene uncertain. The V and J ends lost 1 base and 6 bases respectively, with 7 bases between them. CDR1 is SGHVS and CDR2 is FNYEAQ in the germline V gene. The CDR3 has 13 residues. The CDR3 DNA reads TGTGCCAGCAGCTTAGGGAGTATCAATGAGCAGTTCTTC. Protein product: CASSLGSINEQFF.

The table lists this clonotype with a few counts. The rearrangement uses TRBV7-2 and TRBJ2-5; D is ambiguous. V shed 0 bases and J shed 2 bases, with 13 bases lying between them. The CDR3 extends over 16 amino acids. The germline gives CDR1 SGHTA, CDR2 FQGNSA. CDR3 in DNA: TGTGCCAGCAGCTTAGCGAGGTTGGAGAAGCAAGAGACCCAGTACTTC. Its translation: CASSLARLEKQETQYF.

This clonotype was observed a handful of times. The chain combines TRBV5-1 with TRBJ2-1; D uncertain. The CDR3 is 15 residues long. Trimming cost V 0 bases and J 2 bases, with 9 bases left between them. CDR1 and CDR2 (germline): SGHRS, YFSETQ. The CDR3 DNA follows: TGCGCCAGCAGCTTGGAAAACCCTACCTACAATGAGCAGTTCTTC. It encodes CASSLENPTYNEQFF.

This clonotype was seen repeatedly, ten times or more. The rearrangement uses TRBV29-1 and TRBJ2-7; D is unclear. V dropped 4 bases and J dropped 0 bases, with 7 bases sitting between them. Germline CDR1 SQVTM, CDR2 ANQGSEA. The CDR3 consists of 12 residues. The CDR3 bases are TGCAGCGTTGGACCCGACTCCTACGAGCAGTACTTC. Translated, it gives CSVGPDSYEQYF.

This clonotype appeared many times. The chain is built from TRBV6-2 or TRBV6-3 and TRBJ2-7; D is undetermined. Germline loops: CDR1 MNHEY, CDR2 SVGEGT. This CDR3 comprises 13 residues. Trimming stripped 0 bases from V and 2 bases from J, with 5 bases between. This CDR3 is CASSYSGAYEQYF. The DNA of the CDR3 is TGTGCCAGCAGTTACTCTGGGGCCTACGAGCAGTACTTC.

Ten or more counts support this clonotype. No DNA is shown, since the ends of the CDR3 on it are uncertain; the CDR3 is the one TCRdb lists. J is TRBJ1-2 and V is TRBV21-1. TRBV21-1 constitutes a pseudogene. Inclusive of both ends, the CDR3 amounts to 15 amino acids. The CDR3: CASSNVGRGNYGYTF.